The rows below give T cell receptor beta chains drawn from one sample of a study of Tregs in tolerant kidney transplant recipients. The protocol was immunoSEQ multiplex PCR, while the TCRdb copy is restricted to in-frame clones and leaves out a portion. The table lists some 65,000 clones, 84% of them singletons. Sequencing was performed on CD4+ T cells from blood. These receptors were obtained from a human donor in good health. The CDR3 runs from the conserved cysteine through the conserved F or W. D genes are given only for firm matches. Some rows have no size entry. The others give once, few or many, or a class for an expanded clone.

>.|TRBJ2-5|TRBV6-6|TRBD2|15
CASSYPRGGQETQYF
TGTGCCAGCAGTTACCCCCGGGGGGGTCAGGAGACCCAGTACTTC
>.|TRBJ1-4|TRBV11-2|TRBD1|16
CASSPLTGAPNEKLFF
TGTGCCAGCAGCCCTTTAACAGGGGCCCCTAATGAAAAACTGTTTTTT
>few|TRBJ1-2|TRBV28|.|13
CASRTATNYGYTF
TGTGCCAGCAGGACGGCAACTAACTATGGCTACACCTTC
>.|TRBJ2-5|TRBV10-3|.|13
CAIRTGHLETQYF
TGTGCCATCAGAACCGGACATTTAGAGACCCAGTACTTC
>.|TRBJ1-1|TRBV6-6|TRBD1|15
CASSYSRTGNTEAFF
TGTGCCAGCAGTTACTCGAGGACAGGGAACACTGAAGCTTTCTTT
>once|TRBJ1-5|TRBV14|.|13
CASSQGVSQPQHF
TGTGCCAGCAGCCAAGGGGTCTCCCAGCCCCAGCATTTT
>few|TRBJ2-3|TRBV5-1|.|14
CASSMGNQADTQYF
TGCGCCAGCAGCATGGGGAACCAGGCAGATACGCAGTATTTT
>.|TRBJ1-2|TRBV7-9|.|13
CASSSLVNYGYTF
TGTGCCAGCAGCTCACTGGTAAACTATGGCTACACCTTC
>.|TRBJ1-1|TRBV7-2|.|13
CASRVGGLTEAFF
TGTGCCAGCAGGGTCGGGGGGCTTACTGAAGCTTTCTTT
>.|TRBJ2-3|TRBV5-1|TRBD2|17
CASSYPGTSGGRHTQYF
TGCGCCAGCAGCTACCCTGGGACTAGCGGGGGGCGCCATACGCAGTATTTT
>.|TRBJ2-1|TRBV6-1|.|13
CASSEAGLVEQFF
TGTGCCAGCAGTGAAGCTGGGTTGGTTGAGCAGTTCTTC
>.|TRBJ2-7|TRBV7-2|.|14
CASSLVTSSYEQYF
TGTGCCAGCAGCTTAGTCACTAGCTCCTACGAGCAGTACTTC
>.|TRBJ1-2|TRBV19|.|12
CASSQTVYGYTF
TGTGCCAGTAGTCAGACAGTCTATGGCTACACCTTC
>.|TRBJ1-1|TRBV11-2|.|18
CASRRPLGRGRGNTEAFF
TGTGCCAGCAGAAGACCCCTTGGGAGGGGCCGCGGGAACACTGAAGCTTTCTTT
>.|TRBJ1-5|TRBV7-2|.|15
CASSRYGVGNQPQHF
TGTGCCAGCAGCCGATACGGGGTAGGCAATCAGCCCCAGCATTTT
>.|TRBJ2-3|TRBV27|.|13
CASSLQHSDTQYF
TGTGCCAGCAGTTTGCAACATTCCGATACGCAGTATTTT
>.|TRBJ2-7|TRBV15|TRBD2|16
CATSRDGRGAGARQYF
TGTGCCACCAGCAGAGATGGGCGAGGAGCGGGAGCCAGGCAGTACTTC
>.|TRBJ1-5|TRBV7-2|.|17
CASSLNGGALSNQPQHF
TGTGCCAGCAGCTTAAACGGCGGAGCACTTAGCAATCAGCCCCAGCATTTT
>.|TRBJ2-5|TRBV18|.|13
CASSPRVQETQYF
TGTGCCAGCTCACCACGGGTACAAGAGACCCAGTACTTC
>.|TRBJ2-7|TRBV7-6|TRBD1|14
CASSLGQDSYEQYF
TGTGCCAGCAGCCTGGGACAGGACTCCTACGAGCAGTACTTC
>.|TRBJ2-5|TRBV5-8|TRBD1|15
CASSYDRDREETQYF
TGTGCCAGCAGTTATGATAGGGACAGGGAAGAGACCCAGTACTTC
>.|TRBJ2-7|TRBV11-2|.|15
CASSLDIPLPGEQYF
TGTGCCAGCAGCTTAGATATACCTCTTCCGGGCGAGCAGTACTTC
>.|TRBJ2-6|TRBV4-1|.|18
CASSQVDMGFSGANVLTF
TGCGCCAGCAGCCAAGTCGACATGGGTTTCTCTGGGGCCAACGTCCTGACTTTC
>once|TRBJ1-6|TRBV7-2|.|15
CASSFRAPQGSPLHF
TGTGCCAGCAGCTTTAGAGCCCCACAGGGATCACCCCTCCACTTT
>.|TRBJ1-4|TRBV29-1|.|12
CSVVGEGEKLFF
TGCAGCGTTGTAGGGGAGGGTGAAAAACTGTTTTTT
>.|TRBJ2-5|TRBV6-5|TRBD2|15
CASSYDSGAMSTQYF
TGTGCCAGCAGCTATGATAGCGGGGCCATGTCTACCCAGTACTTC
>.|TRBJ2-2|TRBV6-5|.|15
CASRTETQNTGELFF
TGTGCCAGCAGGACGGAGACCCAGAACACCGGGGAGCTGTTTTTT
>.|TRBJ1-2|TRBV27|.|13
CASSIEPTGGYTF
TGTGCCAGCAGCATCGAACCTACGGGTGGCTACACCTTC
>.|TRBJ1-3|TRBV30|.|15
CAWSVDWTVGNTIYF
TGTGCCTGGAGTGTAGACTGGACGGTTGGAAACACCATATATTTT
>once|TRBJ1-2|TRBV6-5|.|12
CASSGSPYGYTF
TGTGCCAGCAGTGGATCTCCTTATGGCTACACCTTC
>once|TRBJ2-5|TRBV7-8|TRBD1|16
CASTGTGAPLGRTQYF
TGTGCCAGCACCGGGACAGGGGCCCCCCTGGGGAGGACCCAGTACTTC
>.|TRBJ2-1|TRBV5-1|.|12
CASSPERPEQFF
TGCGCCAGCAGCCCCGAACGTCCCGAGCAGTTCTTC
>.|TRBJ2-1|TRBV19|.|11
CASRRGFEQFF
TGTGCCAGTCGAAGGGGCTTCGAGCAGTTCTTC
>.|TRBJ1-3|TRBV30|.|13
CAWGVHSGNTIYF
TGTGCCTGGGGAGTCCACTCTGGAAACACCATATATTTT
>.|TRBJ2-3|TRBV7-2|TRBD2|15
CASSFASGGTDTQYF
TGTGCCAGCAGCTTCGCTAGCGGGGGAACAGATACGCAGTATTTT
>.|TRBJ2-3|TRBV7-3|.|15
CASSPWDTSTDTQYF
TGTGCCAGCAGCCCTTGGGATACTAGCACAGATACGCAGTATTTT